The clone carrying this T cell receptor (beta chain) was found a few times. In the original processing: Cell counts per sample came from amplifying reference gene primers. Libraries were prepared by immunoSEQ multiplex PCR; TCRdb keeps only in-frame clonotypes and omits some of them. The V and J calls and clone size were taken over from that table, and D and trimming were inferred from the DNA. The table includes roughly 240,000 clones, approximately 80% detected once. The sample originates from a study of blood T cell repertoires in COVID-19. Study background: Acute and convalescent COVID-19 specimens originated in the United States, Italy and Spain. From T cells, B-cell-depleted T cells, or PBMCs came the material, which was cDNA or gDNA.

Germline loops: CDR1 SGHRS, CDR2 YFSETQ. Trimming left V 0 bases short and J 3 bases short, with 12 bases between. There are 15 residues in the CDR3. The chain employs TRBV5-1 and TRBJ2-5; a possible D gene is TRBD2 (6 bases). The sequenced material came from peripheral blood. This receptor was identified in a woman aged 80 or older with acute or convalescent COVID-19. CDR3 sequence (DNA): TGCGCCAGCAGCTTGGCCCAGACTAGAAAAGAGACCCAGTACTTC. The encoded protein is CASSLAQTRKETQYF.